Shown below are 28 T cell receptor beta chains from a single sample sequenced in a study of shared clonotypes between healthy human individuals (dated by TCRdb to about 2020). The receptor library was made with the immunoSEQ multiplex PCR assay. TCRdb retrieved this table from immuneACCESS and kept in-frame rearrangements only. Not all clones are present; in checked studies, unresolved V genes account for under half, and no reason is known for the remainder. The sample table shows about 2 million clones, and approximately 94% are seen once. The top ten constitute roughly 1% of the sample. CD8 naive samples consisted of CD45RO-negative cells that were positively selected for CCR7, yielding a CD45RA+CCR7+ population without TemRA cells. The sequenced material came from naive CD8+ T cells sorted from blood. What the cell subset or site label conveys for this sample: CD45RA+CCR7+. Receptors were obtained from a young man in good health.

This chain links TRBV7-9 with TRBJ1-1; no definite D call. Looked up from germline, CDR1 is SEHNR and CDR2 is FQNEAQ (reference sequence). With 1 base removed from V and 1 base from J, the gap between germline ends came to 7 bases. The CDR3 spans 14 residues. DNA for the CDR3: TGTGCCAGCAGCTTAGTATCAGAGAACACTGAAGCTTTCTTT. It is translated as CASSLVSENTEAFF. Looking up the rest from reference TRBV7-9 and TRBJ1-1 gives the full variable domain: DTGVSQNPRHKITKRGQNVTFRCDPISEHNRLYWYRQTLGQGPEFLTYFQNEAQLEKSRLLSDRFSAERPKGSFSTLEIQRTEQGDSAMYLCASSLVSENTEAFFGQGTRLTVV.

V and J are TRBV29-1 and TRBJ2-7, with 7 bases fitting TRBD1. The junction had 15 bases not matched to a gene; V was cut back by 6 bases and J by 7 bases. CDR3 length: 14 residues. Per the germline V gene, CDR1 is SQVTM and CDR2 is ANQGSEA. The CDR3 nucleotides read TGCAGCGTCAATTCCCGGGACAGAGGAAAAGAGCAGTACTTC. Its protein product is CSVNSRDRGKEQYF.

The chain employs TRBV7-2 and TRBJ2-7; tentative D call: TRBD1 (5 bases). The length of the CDR3 is 13 residues. Deletions cut 3 bases from V and 7 bases from J, with 13 bases between. Germline V gene sequence: CDR1 SGHTA, CDR2 FQGNSA. CDR3 protein: CASSLSPGKEQYF. CDR3 sequence (DNA): TGTGCCAGCAGCTTGTCCCCAGGGAAGGAGCAGTACTTC.

This clone was counted only a few times. This sequence joins TRBV9 and TRBJ1-5; D is ambiguous. Trimming stripped 0 bases from V and 7 bases from J, with 14 bases between. The CDR3 runs to 15 residues. CDR1 SGDLS and CDR2 YYNGEE come from the germline V gene. This CDR3 is CASSVGGVSGQPQHF. CDR3 sequence (DNA): TGTGCCAGCAGCGTAGGGGGAGTGTCTGGCCAGCCCCAGCATTTT.

As to this clone: In the same sample, other DNA sequences code for this CDR3. This chain uses TRBV7-9 with TRBJ2-7; no clear D. Per germline, CDR1 SEHNR and CDR2 FQNEAQ (reference sequence). Trimming stripped 1 base from V and 6 bases from J, with 7 bases between. The CDR3 is made up of 12 amino acids. The CDR3 is CASSLEGPEQYF. The CDR3 bases are TGTGCCAGCAGCTTAGAGGGTCCCGAGCAGTACTTC.

This clone was observed once. This chain joins TRBV7-9 and TRBJ2-1, with D hard to call. The CDR3 is 15 residues long. Germline assignment: CDR1 SEHNR and CDR2 FQNEAQ (reference sequence). V was clipped by 2 bases and J by 0 bases, with 8 bases between them. CDR3 sequence (DNA): TGTGCCAGCAGCTTATTAATGAGCTCCTACAATGAGCAGTTCTTC. Translated: CASSLLMSSYNEQFF.

The chain carries TRBV2 and TRBJ1-4; maybe TRBD1 (6 bases). CDR3 length equals 14 residues. Germline V gene sequence: CDR1 SNHLY, CDR2 FYNNEI. V lost 9 bases and J 6 bases, leaving 17 bases between the germline ends. CDR3 sequence reads: CASNPSGGDEKLFF. CDR3 nucleotides: TGTGCCAGTAACCCATCCGGGGGCGATGAAAAACTGTTTTTT. The whole variable domain, remainder taken from reference TRBV2 and TRBJ1-4, is EPEVTQTPSHQVTQMGQEVILRCVPISNHLYFYWYRQILGQKVEFLVSFYNNEISEKSEIFDDQFSVERPDGSNFTLKIRSTKLEDSAMYFCASNPSGGDEKLFFGSGTQLSVL.

The rearrangement joins TRBV9 to TRBJ1-2; no clear D. V was cut by 3 bases and J by 0 bases, with 15 bases left in between. Looked up from germline, CDR1 is SGDLS and CDR2 is YYNGEE. This CDR3 spans 16 amino acids. This CDR3 is CASSAEGEGTNYGYTF. As DNA, the CDR3 is TGTGCCAGCAGCGCTGAAGGTGAGGGCACTAACTATGGCTACACCTTC.

The chain uses TRBV7-2 and TRBJ2-7, with 7 nucleotides matching TRBD2. Germline values: CDR1 SGHTA, CDR2 FQGNSA. V shed 5 bases, J shed 5 bases, and the junction held 12 bases outside the gene matches. The CDR3 runs to 15 residues. This CDR3 is CASSPSLGTTHEQYF. CDR3 nucleotides: TGTGCCAGCAGCCCCAGTCTCGGGACTACTCACGAGCAGTACTTC.

This chain links TRBV4-1 with TRBJ2-7, with 9 bases identical to TRBD1. The germline gives CDR1 MGHRA, CDR2 YSYEKL. With V trimmed by 3 bases and J by 6 bases, 3 bases remained unmatched. The CDR3 contains 13 residues. The CDR3 protein is CASSHDRGGEQYF. DNA for the CDR3: TGCGCCAGCAGCCACGACAGGGGGGGCGAGCAGTACTTC.

The chain links TRBV5-6 to TRBJ1-3; D is ambiguous. Trimming pared 0 bases from V and 8 bases from J, leaving 12 bases between. The CDR3 has 14 amino acids. The germline CDR1 and CDR2 sequences are SGHDT and YYEEEE. CDR3: CASSLGVLPDTIYF. DNA for the CDR3: TGTGCCAGCAGCTTGGGGGTCCTACCGGACACCATATATTTT.

V usage is TRBV5-6 and J usage is TRBJ2-7; D gene unclear. Germline V gene data show CDR1 as SGHDT and CDR2 as YYEEEE. The CDR3 loop spans 11 amino acids. V was clipped by 0 bases and J by 10 bases, with 8 bases between them. The CDR3 bases are TGTGCCAGCAGCTTGGGAGATTTTCAGTACTTC. Its translation: CASSLGDFQYF.

The J gene is TRBJ2-3, the V gene TRBV9; TRBD2 matches at 7 bases. Germline CDR1 and CDR2: SGDLS and YYNGEE. The junction had 8 bases not matched to a gene; V was cut back by 2 bases and J by 5 bases. The CDR3 is made up of 15 amino acids. CDR3 nucleotide sequence: TGTGCCAGCAGCGTTAGCGGGCCCCGGGGAGATACGCAGTATTTT. It is translated as CASSVSGPRGDTQYF.

Comment on this clone: This sequence may be a read error, since a much larger clone differs from it by one base. This specimen includes other DNA sequences encoding the same CDR3. The chain carries TRBV11-2 and TRBJ1-1, with D perhaps matching TRBD1 (6 bases). This CDR3 contains 12 residues. CDR1 and CDR2 (germline): SGHAT, FQNNGV. V shed 2 bases and J shed 5 bases, with 6 bases lying between them. The chain's CDR3 is CASSLRGTEAFF. The CDR3 DNA sequence: TGTGCCAGCAGCTTAAGGGGGACTGAAGCTTTCTTT.

CDR3 DNA sequence: TGTGCCAGCAGTTTTCCATCGGAGCGGAATGAGCAGTTCTTC. It codes for CASSFPSERNEQFF. J is TRBJ2-1 and V is TRBV6-5; TRBD2 is a possible D gene (5 bases). V was cut by 4 bases and J by 7 bases, with 14 bases left in between. The CDR3 sequence is 14 residues long. Per the germline V gene, CDR1 is MNHEY and CDR2 is SVGAGI.

As to this clone: The sample holds other DNA sequences that translate to the same CDR3. The rearrangement joins TRBV13 to TRBJ2-5, with D possibly TRBD2 on 6 matching bases. The length of the CDR3 is 13 residues. The germline CDR1 and CDR2 sequences are PRHDT and FYEKMQ (reference sequence). Trimming pared 3 bases from V and 3 bases from J, leaving 8 bases between. CDR3 loop: CASSFGGEETQYF. The CDR3 region has the DNA TGTGCCAGCAGCTTCGGAGGGGAAGAGACCCAGTACTTC. Filled out from reference TRBV13 and TRBJ2-5, the complete variable domain reads AAGVIQSPRHLIKEKRETATLKCYPIPRHDTVYWYQQGPGQDPQFLISFYEKMQSDKGSIPDRFSAQQFSDYHSELNMSSLELGDSALYFCASSFGGEETQYFGPGTRLLVL.

Worth noting for this clone: The sample contains more than one DNA sequence encoding this CDR3. The genes are TRBV5-1 and TRBJ1-1; 8 bases map to TRBD1. Germline CDR1 is SGHRS and CDR2 is YFSETQ. The CDR3 spans 14 residues. J lost 2 bases, V lost 2 bases, and 2 bases had no gene match. CDR3 region: CASSFGQGNTEAFF. The CDR3 DNA reads TGCGCCAGCAGCTTCGGACAGGGAAACACTGAAGCTTTCTTT.

The rearrangement links TRBV7-9 to TRBJ2-7, with a tentative D call TRBD2 (7 bases). CDR3 size: 19 residues. Trimming shortened V by 5 bases and J by 2 bases, and 28 bases separated the two germline ends. The germline gives CDR1 SEHNR, CDR2 FQNEAQ (reference sequence). DNA for the CDR3: TGTGCCAGCAGCGGGGGCTTAGCGGGCGACCGCCCAACCCCCTACGAGCAGTACTTC. This encodes CASSGGLAGDRPTPYEQYF. Full variable domain (remainder filled in from reference TRBV7-9 and TRBJ2-7): DTGVSQNPRHKITKRGQNVTFRCDPISEHNRLYWYRQTLGQGPEFLTYFQNEAQLEKSRLLSDRFSAERPKGSFSTLEIQRTEQGDSAMYLCASSGGLAGDRPTPYEQYFGPGTRLTVT.

The chain links TRBV19 to TRBJ2-2; possible D gene TRBD1, 6 bases. CDR1 LNHDA and CDR2 SQIVND come from the germline V gene (reference sequence). There are 16 residues in the CDR3. V lost 6 bases and J lost 6, with 20 bases in between. The chain's CDR3 is CASRTHGRGVPGELFF. The CDR3 DNA reads as TGTGCCAGTAGGACCCATGGCAGGGGAGTCCCCGGGGAGCTGTTTTTT.

The rearrangement links TRBV18 to TRBJ2-1; D is perhaps TRBD1 or TRBD2 (5 bases each). Germline CDR1 is KGHSH and CDR2 is LQKENI. V dropped 3 bases and J dropped 8 bases, with 23 bases sitting between them. The CDR3 contains 17 residues. CDR3 nucleotides: TGTGCCAGCTCACCCCCCGAGAGGGTCCGACTGGGGGATGAGCAGTTCTTC. Amino acids: CASSPPERVRLGDEQFF.

This sequence joins TRBV30 and TRBJ2-2; 9 nucleotides line up with TRBD1. The CDR3 sequence is 12 residues long. Per the germline V gene, CDR1 is GTSNPN and CDR2 is SVGIG (reference sequence). The CDR3 DNA sequence: TGTGCTGGGACAGGGTTGGCCGGGGAGCTGTTTTTT. It is translated as CAGTGLAGELFF.

The chain couples TRBV9 to TRBJ1-2; 9 positions agree with TRBD1. The CDR3 consists of 15 residues. J lost 4 bases, V lost 7 bases, and 11 bases had no gene match. The germline gives CDR1 SGDLS, CDR2 YYNGEE. The CDR3 coding sequence is TGTGCCAGCTCGGGACAGGGACGATTTAGCTATGGCTACACCTTC. Translated: CASSGQGRFSYGYTF.

This clone was seen a few times. The chain uses TRBV6-9 and TRBJ2-1; tentatively, D is TRBD2 (5 bases). CDR1 is MNHGY, CDR2 SVAAGI, per germline. The V end was cut by 9 bases, the J end by 8 bases, with 8 bases between. This CDR3 is built from 10 residues. DNA of the CDR3: TGTGCCAGGCTAGCCCATGAGCAGTTCTTC. It specifies CARLAHEQFF.

In DNA form, the CDR3 reads TGTGCCAGCAGTTTACACCTCACCCATCAGCCCCAGCATTTT. Its translation: CASSLHLTHQPQHF. The genes are TRBV6-5 and TRBJ1-5; D remains unclear. Looked up from germline, CDR1 is MNHEY and CDR2 is SVGAGI. Deletions cut 4 bases from V and 5 bases from J, with 12 bases between. This CDR3 is built from 14 residues.

This chain uses TRBV19 with TRBJ2-7; D ambiguous. CDR3 length equals 13 residues. V lost 7 bases and J lost 6, with 16 bases in between. Germline V gene data show CDR1 as LNHDA and CDR2 as SQIVND (reference sequence). CDR3 nucleotides: TGTGCCAGTAAGGCCTCCCCCATGGGCGAGCAGTACTTC. As protein: CASKASPMGEQYF. Drawing the rest from reference TRBV19 and TRBJ2-7, the complete variable domain is DGGITQSPKYLFRKEGQNVTLSCEQNLNHDAMYWYRQDPGQGLRLIYYSQIVNDFQKGDIAEGYSVSREKKESFPLTVTSAQKNPTAFYLCASKASPMGEQYFGPGTRLTVT.

J is TRBJ1-6 and V is TRBV27, with D unclear. The CDR3 is 15 amino acids. Germline loops: CDR1 MNHEY, CDR2 SMNVEV (reference sequence). Trimming removed 3 bases from V and 7 bases from J, with 13 bases in between. CDR3 sequence reads: CASSFLTGVNSPLHF. CDR3 sequence (DNA): TGTGCCAGCAGTTTCCTAACTGGGGTAAATTCACCCCTCCACTTT.

This chain uses TRBV5-6 with TRBJ1-3, with D uncertain. The V end was cut by 3 bases, the J end by 1 base, with 8 bases between. The CDR3 spans 14 residues. CDR1 and CDR2 from the germline V gene are SGHDT and YYEEEE. The DNA for the CDR3 is TGTGCCAGCAGCTATCAAGGATCTGGAAACACCATATATTTT. This codes for CASSYQGSGNTIYF.

The chain links TRBV27 to TRBJ2-7, with TRBD2 as a possible D gene (6 bases). V shed 5 bases and J shed 3 bases, with 23 bases lying between them. CDR1 and CDR2 (germline): MNHEY, SMNVEV (reference sequence). CDR3 length: 17 residues. The CDR3 DNA reads TGTGCCAGCAGTCCTCTCATCGGCGGGAACACAGACTACGAGCAGTACTTC. Its translation is CASSPLIGGNTDYEQYF.